A selection of T cell receptor beta chains follows, all from one sample in a study of blood T cells in healthy people across ages. TCRdb fed the 5' RACE reads into MiXCR, producing one record per CDR3 protein. The sample includes roughly 800,000 distinct CDR3 sequences, 20% to 25% of them seen just once. In addition, the sample was reused for a study of T cells of mothers and their children.

The specimen was blood. The receptors shown here come from a boy between 10 and 17 years old in good health. CDR3s include the opening cysteine and the closing phenylalanine or tryptophan. The D gene is left open where the match is weak. Clone sizes are given selectively: once, few, many, or a class where the clone is expanded.

DNA	CDR3	D	V	size	J
TGTGCCAGCAGACTTACAGCCTCTGGGGCCAACGTCCCGACTTTC	CASRLTASGANVPTF	-	TRBV7-9	-	TRBJ2-6
TGCAGTGCTAGAACCCTCGGGCGGGGGGGCGGATACGAGCAGTACTTC	CSARTLGRGGGYEQYF	TRBD2	TRBV20-1	-	TRBJ2-7
TGTGCCAGCAGCGCCCCTGGGGGTAATGAGCAGTTCTTC	CASSAPGGNEQFF	-	TRBV9	-	TRBJ2-1
TGTGCCAGCAGCAAAGCCCCGGCGGCGGGAGGGCCCCCTTACAATGAGCAGTTCTTC	CASSKAPAAGGPPYNEQFF	-	TRBV21-1	-	TRBJ2-1
TGCAGTGCTAGAGGGAGGAGGGGACCGCAAGAGACCCAGTACTTC	CSARGRRGPQETQYF	-	TRBV20-1	few	TRBJ2-5
TGCAGTGCTAGTCGTGACAGCTTCTCCTACGAGCAGTACTTC	CSASRDSFSYEQYF	-	TRBV20-1	few	TRBJ2-7
TGCAGCGTTGAAGAGGAGGACTACCAGAACACAGATACGCAGTATTTT	CSVEEEDYQNTDTQYF	-	TRBV29-1	few	TRBJ2-3
TGTGCCAGCAGCCAAGGGACTAGCGGGAGGTGGTACGAGCAGTACTTC	CASSQGTSGRWYEQYF	TRBD2	TRBV12-3/TRBV12-4	-	TRBJ2-7
TGTGCCAGCAACTCCTCTCCGGGACAGGACGCCCACCAAGAGACCCAGTACTTC	CASNSSPGQDAHQETQYF	TRBD1	TRBV5-5	-	TRBJ2-5
TGTGCCACCAGCAGATCCAGCAACGAGCAGTACTTC	CATSRSSNEQYF	-	TRBV15	-	TRBJ2-7
TGCAGTGCACCCCTACCCGGGGCACCCAGGGTTGGGGAGCTGTTTTTT	CSAPLPGAPRVGELFF	-	TRBV20-1	-	TRBJ2-2
TGCAGTGCAGACCCCGACCCATCCTACAATGAGCAGTTCTTC	CSADPDPSYNEQFF	-	TRBV29-1	few	TRBJ2-1
TGCGCCAGCAGCCAACCGGGAGGAACGCAGTATTTT	CASSQPGGTQYF	TRBD2	TRBV4-3	-	TRBJ2-3
TGTGCCAGCAGTGAAGCCTACCCAGGCAGGGCCAGGGGAGATACGCAGCATTTT	CASSEAYPGRARGDTQHF	-	TRBV2	few	TRBJ1-5
TGTGCCAGCAGCCAAGAATGGACTAGAATAGATACGCAGTATTTT	CASSQEWTRIDTQYF	TRBD2	TRBV3-1	-	TRBJ2-3
TGTGCCAGCAGATACCTGGACACCGGGGAGCTGTTTTTT	CASRYLDTGELFF	-	TRBV2	-	TRBJ2-2
TGTGCCACGACAAACACCGGGGAGCTGTTTTTT	CATTNTGELFF	-	TRBV12-3/TRBV12-4	few	TRBJ2-2
TGTGCCAGCAGCGGAGAGGTTGACAGTAGCTCCTACAATGAGCAGTTCTTC	CASSGEVDSSSYNEQFF	-	TRBV7-9	few	TRBJ2-1
TGTGCCAGAACGACAGTGCCCTTAGGTGCGGGCTACACCTTC	CARTTVPLGAGYTF	-	TRBV7-8	-	TRBJ1-2
TGTGCCAGCAGTTCTGAGGCAGGGGGTAGTTACGAGCAGTACTTC	CASSSEAGGSYEQYF	TRBD1	TRBV6-5	once	TRBJ2-7
TGTGCCAGCAGCCACCGGGACTTGAGCTCCTACGAGCAGTACTTC	CASSHRDLSSYEQYF	-	TRBV7-2	few	TRBJ2-7
TGCAGTGCTAGAGATCCCGAGACTAGCGGGGGGGCCCCCGCAGATACGCAGTATTTT	CSARDPETSGGAPADTQYF	TRBD2	TRBV20-1	-	TRBJ2-3
TGTGCCAGCAGCAAAGTTCTAGCGGGGTGTTCCTACTACAATGAGCAGTTCTTC	CASSKVLAGCSYYNEQFF	-	TRBV21-1	-	TRBJ2-1
TGTGCCAGCAGCTCAAAATTAGGACAGGGGGCGTCTGGGGCCAACGTCCTGACTTTC	CASSSKLGQGASGANVLTF	TRBD1	TRBV13	-	TRBJ2-6
TGTGCCAGCAGCATAGGGGGAATCGGTGTCTACGAGCAGTACTTC	CASSIGGIGVYEQYF	-	TRBV9	-	TRBJ2-7
TGTGCCAGCAGCCTCTTCCCGGGGGCACTGTTTTTT	CASSLFPGALFF	-	TRBV7-2	-	TRBJ2-2
TGTGCCAGCAGTTTACAAGGAGCCGGCCCAGCTAATGAAAAACTGTTTTTT	CASSLQGAGPANEKLFF	-	TRBV12-3/TRBV12-4	few	TRBJ1-4
TGTGCCACCAGTGATGGGGGGACCGGGGAGCTGTTTTTT	CATSDGGTGELFF	-	TRBV24-1	few	TRBJ2-2
TGCAGTGCTAGAGATCCGGACAGGGTGTACTACGAGCAGTACTTC	CSARDPDRVYYEQYF	TRBD1	TRBV20-1	few	TRBJ2-7
TGCAGTGCTAGAGCAGGGACTAGCCTCTCCTACGAGCAGTACTTC	CSARAGTSLSYEQYF	TRBD2	TRBV20-1	-	TRBJ2-7
TGTGCCAGCACCAAAGGGCAGGGGACTTTAACAGATACGCAGTATTTT	CASTKGQGTLTDTQYF	-	TRBV28	few	TRBJ2-3
TGTGCCAGCAGCTCTGACACGTTGTATCAGCCCCAGCATTTT	CASSSDTLYQPQHF	-	TRBV7-2	many	TRBJ1-5
TGTGCCAGCAGTTTAGGGACAGGATCCCTCTACGAGCAGTACTTC	CASSLGTGSLYEQYF	TRBD1	TRBV12-3/TRBV12-4	-	TRBJ2-7
TGTGCCAGCATGCGACATTTGGTACGCGGGACCCAGTACTTC	CASMRHLVRGTQYF	-	TRBV21-1	-	TRBJ2-5
TGTGCCAGCATACTAGCGGAAACAGATACGCAGTATTTT	CASILAETDTQYF	TRBD2	TRBV2	few	TRBJ2-3
TGCGCCAGCAGTCACCGGAACAGGAGCTCTGGGGCCAACGTCCTGACTTTC	CASSHRNRSSGANVLTF	-	TRBV23-1	few	TRBJ2-6
TGCAGCGTTGAGGGGATAGCCAAAAACATTCAGTACTTC	CSVEGIAKNIQYF	-	TRBV29-1	-	TRBJ2-4
TGTGCCAGCAGTTTATGGGGGACGTCAGGGGGACAACGGTCCTACGAGCAGTACTTC	CASSLWGTSGGQRSYEQYF	TRBD1	TRBV28	few	TRBJ2-7
TGTGCCAGCAGCCCACAATGGGGACTAGGGGTCTACGAGCAGTACTTC	CASSPQWGLGVYEQYF	TRBD2	TRBV3-1	-	TRBJ2-7
TGTGCCAGCAGTACCTTTGACAGAGGCAATGAGCAGTTCTTC	CASSTFDRGNEQFF	-	TRBV6-2/TRBV6-3	-	TRBJ2-1
TGTGCCAGCAGTACACAGGGTTTCGGGGTGTGGAATGAGCAGTTCTTC	CASSTQGFGVWNEQFF	-	TRBV6-6	few	TRBJ2-1
TGCGCCAGCAGCAACGGTGTGGGAGATACGCAGTATTTT	CASSNGVGDTQYF	-	TRBV4-3	few	TRBJ2-3
TGCGCCAGCAGTGAGTTTTCAGGGGGCTACGAGCAGTACTTC	CASSEFSGGYEQYF	TRBD1	TRBV10-1	few	TRBJ2-7
TGTGCCAGCAGTGATGTTACCGACCCCTCCTACGAGCAGTACTTC	CASSDVTDPSYEQYF	-	TRBV6-1	-	TRBJ2-7